This passage covers 16 T cell receptor beta chains from one sample sequenced in a study of T cell repertoires in cytomegalovirus infection. TCRdb reprocessed the reads via MiXCR and lists one record per CDR3 protein. The table includes some 400,000 distinct CDR3 sequences, around 18% detected once. The sequenced sample consisted of PBMCs. These TCRs come from a human donor in good health (CMV status not recorded). Some clones in this sample may be carry-over from other donors' samples.

This clonotype was seen at least ten times. The CDR3 sequence is CASSRGSFGNEQFF. Written as DNA, the CDR3 is TGTGCCAGCAGCCGGGGGAGCTTTGGCAATGAGCAGTTCTTC. This rearrangement joins TRBV7-9 to TRBJ2-1, with D maybe TRBD2 (6 bases). The CDR3 has 14 amino acids. V was pared by 5 bases and J by 6 bases, with 14 bases between. From germline, CDR1 is SEHNR and CDR2 FQNEAQ (reference sequence).

V is TRBV7-3 and J is TRBJ2-7, with D perhaps TRBD1 or TRBD2 (5 bases each). This CDR3 is built from 16 residues. Trimming cost V 5 bases and J 2 bases, with 19 bases left between them. Germline lookup yields CDR1 SGHTA and CDR2 FQGTGA. The CDR3 DNA follows: TGTGCCAGCAGCCCCGGGGCCTATGGTGGAGCCTACGAGCAGTACTTC. This codes for CASSPGAYGGAYEQYF.

This clonotype was detected only a few times. This CDR3 is CASSRTGSSYNEQFF. The CDR3 coding sequence is TGTGCCAGCAGTCGGACGGGGAGCTCCTACAATGAGCAGTTCTTC. V is TRBV6-2 or TRBV6-3 and J is TRBJ2-1; perhaps TRBD2 as D (5 bases). Germline CDR1 MNHEY, CDR2 SVGEGT. Trimming took 5 bases from V and 0 from J, leaving 11 bases between them. CDR3 size: 15 residues.

Many counts were recorded for this clonotype. The chain recombines TRBV7-6 with TRBJ2-3; D remains unclear. The V end lost 4 bases, the J end lost 4 bases, and 9 bases lay between the germline ends. CDR3 size: 13 residues. Germline assignment: CDR1 SGHVS and CDR2 FNYEAQ. The CDR3 protein is CASSWSISDTQYF. In DNA, the CDR3 is TGTGCCAGCAGCTGGTCAATATCAGATACGCAGTATTTT.

The chain uses TRBV11-2 and TRBJ1-6; tentatively, D is TRBD1 (5 bases). The V gene's germline CDR1 is SGHAT and CDR2 FQNNGV. V lost 5 bases and J 5 bases, leaving 10 bases between the germline ends. The CDR3 spans 14 residues. CDR3 loop: CASSRRQNNSPLHF. CDR3 in DNA: TGTGCCAGCAGCCGGAGACAGAATAATTCACCCCTCCACTTT.

This clonotype was counted only a few times. The rearrangement joins TRBV5-4 to TRBJ2-3; 9 bases match TRBD2. The CDR3 sequence is 16 residues long. The V and J ends lost 4 bases and 2 bases, in that order; junction bases with no gene match: 8. Germline V gives CDR1 SGHNT, CDR2 YYREEE (reference sequence). CDR3 amino acids: CASSDKTSGFTDTQYF. The CDR3 DNA sequence: TGTGCCAGCAGCGACAAGACTAGCGGATTCACAGATACGCAGTATTTT. The variable domain in full, with the rest retrieved from reference TRBV5-4 and TRBJ2-3, is ETGVTQSPTHLIKTRGQQVTLRCSSQSGHNTVSWYQQALGQGPQFIFQYYREEENGRGNFPPRFSGLQFPNYSSELNVNALELDDSALYLCASSDKTSGFTDTQYFGPGTRLTVL.

This clonotype was counted only a few times. The chain has TRBV23-1 and TRBJ2-1, with 7 bases aligning to TRBD1. TRBV23-1 is flagged as an ORF with uncertain function. The length of the CDR3 is 20 residues. Germline trimming cut 3 bases from V and 2 bases from J; bases unmatched to any gene: 19. CDR3 coding DNA: TGCGCCAGCAGTCATTTTCTCTCGGGACAGAAGCCCCACACCTACAATGAGCAGTTCTTC. Translation: CASSHFLSGQKPHTYNEQFF.

This clonotype was observed a few times. This chain uses TRBV7-9 with TRBJ2-3; TRBD2 aligns across 11 bases. The germline gives CDR1 SEHNR, CDR2 FQNEAQ (reference sequence). This CDR3 region has 18 residues. V lost 5 bases, J lost 1 base, and 11 bases stayed unmatched. This CDR3 is CASSPTTSGNRGTDTQYF. DNA of the CDR3: TGTGCCAGCAGCCCCACGACTAGCGGGAATCGTGGCACAGATACGCAGTATTTT.

J is TRBJ2-3 and V is TRBV7-3; D might be TRBD1 (6 bases). The CDR3 spans 15 residues. CDR1 is SGHTA and CDR2 is FQGTGA in the germline V gene. V dropped 5 bases and J dropped 1 base, with 13 bases sitting between them. The CDR3 region is CASSRRGSGTDTQYF. In DNA, the CDR3 is TGTGCCAGCAGCCGCAGGGGCTCAGGCACAGATACGCAGTATTTT.

The rearrangement links TRBV7-9 to TRBJ2-2, with D perhaps TRBD1 or TRBD2 (5 bases each). The germline gives CDR1 SEHNR, CDR2 FQNEAQ (reference sequence). V was shortened by 5 bases and J by 4 bases, with 17 bases between the two germline ends. CDR3 length equals 16 residues. The CDR3 loop reads CASSVKGSRGTGELFF. For the CDR3, the DNA is TGTGCCAGCAGCGTAAAGGGGAGTCGGGGCACCGGGGAGCTGTTTTTT.

This clonotype was found many times. The chain uses TRBV7-2 and TRBJ1-1, with 8 bases aligning to TRBD1. Germline CDR1 reads SGHTA; CDR2 reads FQGNSA. V lost 4 bases, J lost 5 bases, and 6 bases stayed unmatched. This CDR3 is 14 amino acids long. The CDR3 DNA is TGTGCCAGCAGCTCGGCAGGGGGCCTAACTGAAGCTTTCTTT. This encodes CASSSAGGLTEAFF.

Ten or more counts support this clonotype. The CDR3 protein is CSVAPRLRPYNEQFF. The CDR3 nucleotides read TGCAGCGTGGCCCCACGACTTAGACCATACAATGAGCAGTTCTTC. The chain couples TRBV29-1 to TRBJ2-1; D not certain. V lost 6 bases and J lost 4, with 19 bases in between. CDR1 and CDR2 from the germline V gene are SQVTM and ANQGSEA. This CDR3 contains 15 residues.

The chain couples TRBV12-3 or TRBV12-4 to TRBJ1-1; 9 nucleotides match TRBD1. Trimming at V came to 5 bases and at J to 1 base, leaving 11 bases not matched to a gene. The CDR3 extends over 17 amino acids. The CDR3 protein is CASSRTPGQGGNTEAFF. The DNA of the CDR3 is TGTGCCAGCAGTCGAACCCCGGGACAGGGAGGGAACACTGAAGCTTTCTTT.

This clonotype has just a few counts. The rearrangement links TRBV11-3 to TRBJ2-1, with D perhaps TRBD1 (6 bases). Trimming took off 3 bases at V and 9 bases at J, with 18 bases between the two ends. CDR1 and CDR2 (germline): SGHNT, YENEEA. This CDR3 is 15 amino acids long. CDR3 residues: CASSLERAGAAEQFF. CDR3 in DNA: TGTGCCAGCAGCTTGGAAAGGGCAGGGGCGGCTGAGCAGTTCTTC. Complete variable domain (other parts from reference TRBV11-3 and TRBJ2-1): EAGVVQSPRYKIIEKKQPVAFWCNPISGHNTLYWYLQNLGQGPELLIRYENEEAVDDSQLPKDRFSAERLKGVDSTLKIQPAELGDSAVYLCASSLERAGAAEQFFGPGTRLTVL.

The chain joins TRBV29-1 to TRBJ1-5; D is undetermined. The CDR3 is made up of 13 amino acids. V was trimmed by 4 bases and J by 4 bases, leaving 11 bases between them. CDR1 and CDR2 from the germline V gene are SQVTM and ANQGSEA. The CDR3: CSVGGGFNQPQHF. CDR3 sequence (DNA): TGCAGCGTTGGAGGTGGATTTAATCAGCCCCAGCATTTT. The entire variable domain, with the rest obtained from reference TRBV29-1 and TRBJ1-5, is as follows: SAVISQKPSRDICQRGTSLTIQCQVDSQVTMMFWYRQQPGQSLTLIATANQGSEATYESGFVIDKFPISRPNLTFSTLTVSNMSPEDSSIYLCSVGGGFNQPQHFGDGTRLSIL.

In its sample, this clonotype was seen a few times. The chain is built from TRBV11-2 and TRBJ2-5; D might be TRBD1 (5 bases). Trimming cost V 1 base and J 5 bases, with 14 bases left between them. CDR3 length equals 15 residues. CDR1 and CDR2 from the germline V gene are SGHAT and FQNNGV. The CDR3 DNA reads TGTGCCAGCAGCTTAGGTCGCGGCAGGGCGGAGACCCAGTACTTC. Translating gives CASSLGRGRAETQYF.